The 17 T cell receptor beta chains below were found in one sample sequenced in a study of T cell changes during pregnancy in multiple sclerosis. The data were produced by immunoSEQ multiplex PCR, yet TCRdb's version contains in-frame clones alone and is incomplete. This table holds 69,000 or so clones, roughly 92% found once. The specimen was peripheral blood, collected before pregnancy. These receptors were taken from a female donor with multiple sclerosis, enrolled in a pregnancy study.

V and J are TRBV12-5 and TRBJ1-1, with D maybe TRBD1 (5 bases). Germline V gene lookup returns CDR1 LGHNT and CDR2 FRNRAP. The CDR3 covers 15 residues. Trimming left V 5 bases short and J 4 bases short, with 17 bases between. This CDR3 is CASGPPGQQITEAFF. As DNA, the CDR3 is TGTGCTAGTGGTCCCCCAGGGCAGCAGATCACTGAAGCTTTCTTT.

The chain has TRBV7-2 and TRBJ2-7; no definite D call. The length of the CDR3 is 14 residues. V dropped 1 base and J dropped 2 bases, with 9 bases sitting between them. Germline V lookup: CDR1 SGHTA, CDR2 FQGNSA. The CDR3 nucleotides are TGTGCCAGCAGCTTAGGTGCTAGGACCTACGAGCAGTACTTC. Amino acid sequence: CASSLGARTYEQYF.

V and J are TRBV9 and TRBJ2-1, with TRBD2 matching 9 bases. With V trimmed by 5 bases and J by 6 bases, 9 bases remained unmatched. Germline CDR1 reads SGDLS; CDR2 reads YYNGEE. The CDR3 has 15 amino acids. The CDR3 reads CASRYGGRVPNEQFF. In DNA, the CDR3 is TGTGCCAGCAGGTACGGCGGGAGGGTCCCCAATGAGCAGTTCTTC. Drawing the rest from reference TRBV9 and TRBJ2-1, the complete variable domain is DSGVTQTPKHLITATGQRVTLRCSPRSGDLSVYWYQQSLDQGLQFLIQYYNGEERAKGNILERFSAQQFPDLHSELNLSSLELGDSALYFCASRYGGRVPNEQFFGPGTRLTVL.

The chain is built from TRBV7-8 and TRBJ2-7; TRBD1 matches at 12 bases. The length of the CDR3 is 16 residues. After removal of 5 bases from V and 4 bases from J, the junction contained 9 bases not matched to a gene. CDR1 is SGHVS and CDR2 is FQNEAQ in the germline V gene. CDR3 amino acids: CASSSDRDRGLYEQYF. In DNA, the CDR3 is TGTGCCAGCAGCAGCGACCGGGACAGGGGGCTTTACGAGCAGTACTTC.

The chain employs TRBV6-5 and TRBJ1-1; D ambiguous. This CDR3 region has 13 residues. The germline V gene encodes CDR1 MNHEY and CDR2 SVGAGI. The V end was cut by 7 bases, the J end by 0 bases, with 9 bases between. The CDR3 sequence: CASTTTLNTEAFF. CDR3 DNA sequence: TGTGCCAGCACCACGACACTGAACACTGAAGCTTTCTTT.

V usage is TRBV5-6 and J usage is TRBJ2-7; D ambiguous. This CDR3 contains 13 residues. Germline V CDR1 and CDR2: SGHDT, YYEEEE. The V and J ends lost 4 bases and 0 bases respectively, with 8 bases between them. CDR3 sequence (DNA): TGTGCCAGCAGCCCCACAAACTCCTACGAGCAGTACTTC. Protein product: CASSPTNSYEQYF.

The chain carries TRBV7-2 and TRBJ2-1, with D unresolved. Trimming took 6 bases from V and 8 from J, leaving 11 bases between them. This CDR3 has 12 residues. Germline V gene sequence: CDR1 SGHTA, CDR2 FQGNSA. The CDR3: CASRDLGHEQFF. The CDR3, as DNA: TGTGCCAGCAGAGACTTAGGCCATGAGCAGTTCTTC.

Note on this clone: One end of the junction fails to match germline, which may point to a read error. The CDR3 sequence: CASSFTEGVQESQYF. Here the CDR3 DNA reads TGTGCCAGCAGCTTTACGGAAGGGGTACAAGAGTCCCAGTACTTC. The V call is TRBV5-6, the J call TRBJ2-5; D might be TRBD1 (5 bases). This CDR3 contains 15 residues. CDR1 is SGHDT, CDR2 YYEEEE, per germline.

The chain links TRBV7-2 to TRBJ2-3; 10 bases are a match to TRBD2. In germline, CDR1 is SGHTA, CDR2 FQGNSA. Germline trimming cut 5 bases from V and 3 bases from J; bases unmatched to any gene: 8. The CDR3 consists of 16 residues. CDR3 in amino acids: CASSVAGTSVTDTQYF. CDR3 DNA: TGTGCCAGCAGCGTCGCCGGGACTAGCGTAACAGATACGCAGTATTTT.

The genes are TRBV7-2 and TRBJ2-5, with 8 nucleotides matching TRBD2. Per the germline V gene, CDR1 is SGHTA and CDR2 is FQGNSA. CDR3 size: 16 residues. Trimming took 1 base from V and 0 from J; bases not matched to a gene: 4. The CDR3 loop is CASSLGDSGNQETQYF. The DNA for the CDR3 is TGTGCCAGCAGCTTAGGTGATAGCGGGAACCAAGAGACCCAGTACTTC.

The rearrangement links TRBV28 to TRBJ2-7; 13 bases fit TRBD2. Trimming at V came to 6 bases and at J to 1 base, leaving 6 bases not matched to a gene. CDR1 and CDR2 (germline): MDHEN, SYDVKM. The CDR3 spans 16 residues. This CDR3 is CASSPRLAGGSYEQYF. In nucleotides, the CDR3 is TGTGCCAGCAGCCCCCGACTAGCGGGAGGTTCCTACGAGCAGTACTTC.

The rearrangement uses TRBV11-2 and TRBJ2-5; unclear D gene. Germline CDR1 is SGHAT and CDR2 is FQNNGV. Trimming removed 3 bases from V and 5 bases from J, with 7 bases in between. The CDR3 loop spans 12 amino acids. CDR3 nucleotide sequence: TGTGCCAGCAGCTTCTCCTCGGAGACCCAGTACTTC. Translation: CASSFSSETQYF.

This clone was seen only a few times. This rearrangement joins TRBV4-3 to TRBJ2-7, with TRBD1 matching 9 bases. CDR1 and CDR2 from the germline V gene are LGHNA and YSLEER. V was clipped by 0 bases and J by 1 base; unmatched bases: 4. This CDR3 contains 16 residues. Here the CDR3 DNA reads TGCGCCAGCAGCCAAGAGGTCGGGACAGGGTCCTACGAGCAGTACTTC. The encoded protein is CASSQEVGTGSYEQYF.

The table lists this clone with a count of one. The rearrangement joins TRBV7-9 to TRBJ1-1; D ambiguous. V was trimmed by 0 bases and J by 14 bases, leaving 13 bases between them. The CDR3 is made up of 12 amino acids. CDR1 SEHNR and CDR2 FQNEAQ come from the germline V gene (reference sequence). The CDR3 is CASSLANTSPFF. DNA of the CDR3: TGTGCCAGCAGCTTAGCCAATACATCTCCGTTCTTT.

The V call is TRBV4-2, the J call TRBJ1-1, with D possibly TRBD1 on 5 matching bases. V was pared by 1 base and J by 1 base, with 13 bases between. Germline V gene lookup returns CDR1 LGHNA and CDR2 YNFKEQ. CDR3 length equals 16 residues. CDR3 region: CASSQAEGGGNTEAFF. The CDR3 DNA reads TGTGCCAGCAGCCAAGCGGAAGGCGGGGGGAACACTGAAGCTTTCTTT.

The J gene is TRBJ1-5, the V gene TRBV28; a weak D match, TRBD1 (6 bases). Trimming removed 1 base from V and 4 bases from J, with 11 bases in between. Germline V gene data show CDR1 as MDHEN and CDR2 as SYDVKM. The CDR3 is 15 amino acids. DNA for the CDR3: TGTGCCAGCAGTTTATCCAGGGGCACTAATCAGCCCCAGCATTTT. Translation gives CASSLSRGTNQPQHF.

The V and J genes are TRBV27 and TRBJ2-3; TRBD2 agrees at 11 bases. The CDR3 is made up of 16 amino acids. Germline-derived CDR1 and CDR2 are MNHEY and SMNVEV (reference sequence). The V segment lost 2 bases and the J segment 4 bases; nucleotides outside the gene matches: 5. CDR3 nucleotide sequence: TGTGCCAGCAGTTTAGCGACTAGCGGGATATCAGATACGCAGTATTTT. Amino acids: CASSLATSGISDTQYF.